This TCR beta chain came from a study of blood T cell repertoires in COVID-19. On the study more broadly: Some COVID-19 samples were acute and others convalescent; all came from the United States, Italy and Spain. Sources were T cells, B-cell-depleted T cells, or PBMCs; the material itself was cDNA or gDNA.

Under the authors' procedure: Cell counts per sample came from amplifying reference gene primers. Some clones are missing from TCRdb's copy, which holds only in-frame ones; the method was immunoSEQ multiplex PCR. D and trimming come from the DNA, and the V and J calls and clone size come from that table. The table shows some 130,000 clones, with approximately 89% occurring only once. There are 13 residues in the CDR3. V was pared by 9 bases and J by 5 bases, with 17 bases between. Germline CDR1 reads SGHNT; CDR2 reads YENEEA. Sequencing was done on a sample of peripheral blood. The clonotype comes from a human donor in a cohort sampled during active COVID-19. The chain combines TRBV11-3 with TRBJ2-7; D gene uncertain. The DNA of the CDR3 is TGTGCCAGTAGTTTGTTTTCCAGCGACGAGCAGTACTTC. Protein product: CASSLFSSDEQYF.